The clone carrying this TCR beta chain appeared many times. The antigen is unknown. From RNA transcripts, TCR beta CDR3 regions were amplified. First-round RT-PCR of the TCR CDR3 relied on the HTBI primer set. TCRdb re-called the multiplex PCR reads through MiXCR, storing one row per CDR3 protein. This table holds fewer than 650,000 distinct CDR3 sequences, approximately 14% found once. CDR3 length: 15 amino acids. The V and J ends lost 4 bases and 5 bases, in that order; junction bases with no gene match: 7. CDR1 and CDR2 (germline): SGHRS, YFSETQ. Clinical symptoms, serum thyroxine, TRAb, thyroid ultrasound and orbital computed tomography informed diagnoses. The data stem from a study of T cells in Graves' hyperthyroidism and ophthalmopathy. Study-level information: Before any treatment, at initial diagnosis, peripheral blood was collected. Whole-study findings and limits: Most thyroid-expanded clonotypes above 0.001 were also found in blood. A model of 13 V-J features distinguished ophthalmopathy from stable hyperthyroidism.

This rearrangement joins TRBV5-1 to TRBJ1-5; 9 positions match TRBD1. Sequencing input: blood. The clonotype originates from a woman aged 25 to 39 with Graves' hyperthyroidism that later progressed to Graves' ophthalmopathy. CDR3 coding DNA: TGCGCCAGCAGCCCTTCGACAGGGGGGTATCAGCCCCAGCATTTT. Amino acids: CASSPSTGGYQPQHF. Combining the CDR3 with reference TRBV5-1 and TRBJ1-5 gives the whole variable domain KAGVTQTPRYLIKTRGQQVTLSCSPISGHRSVSWYQQTPGQGLQFLFEYFSETQRNKGNFPGRFSGRQFSNSRSEMNVSTLELGDSALYLCASSPSTGGYQPQHFGDGTRLSIL.